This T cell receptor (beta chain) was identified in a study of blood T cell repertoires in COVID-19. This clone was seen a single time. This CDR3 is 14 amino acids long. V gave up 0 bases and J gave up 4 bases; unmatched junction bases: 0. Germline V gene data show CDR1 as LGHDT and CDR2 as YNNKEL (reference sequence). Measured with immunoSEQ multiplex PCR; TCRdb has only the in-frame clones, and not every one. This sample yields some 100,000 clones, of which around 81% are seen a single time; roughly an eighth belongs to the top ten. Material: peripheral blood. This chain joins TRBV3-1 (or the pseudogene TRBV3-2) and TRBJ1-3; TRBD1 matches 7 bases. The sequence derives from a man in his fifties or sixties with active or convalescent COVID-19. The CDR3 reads CASSQEGGGNTIYF. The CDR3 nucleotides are TGTGCCAGCAGCCAAGAAGGGGGCGGAAACACCATATATTTT.